This TCR beta chain was obtained from a study of blood T cell repertoires in COVID-19. Across the whole study: Acute and convalescent COVID-19 specimens originated in the United States, Italy and Spain.

In germline, CDR1 is SQVTM, CDR2 ANQGSEA. The CDR3 runs 15 residues. Trimming shortened V by 4 bases and J by 7 bases, and 19 bases separated the two germline ends. In the study's own analysis: Counts of nucleated cells, estimated from reference gene primer amplification, were obtained. Sequencing used immunoSEQ multiplex PCR; TCRdb keeps in-frame clones, though not all of them. V and J calls and clone size are copied from that table; D and trimming were computed from the DNA. The data show 250,000 to 350,000 clones, with roughly four fifths seen just once and more than 15% held by the top ten. The sequenced material came from peripheral blood. The chain combines TRBV29-1 with TRBJ1-4; no reliable D call. The clonotype originates from a person aged 70 to 79 with COVID-19, enrolled during active disease. DNA of the CDR3: TGCAGCGTTGTATGGCGGATTAAAGGAATTGAAAAACTGTTTTTT. It translates to CSVVWRIKGIEKLFF. Looking up the rest from reference TRBV29-1 and TRBJ1-4 gives the full variable domain: SAVISQKPSRDICQRGTSLTIQCQVDSQVTMMFWYRQQPGQSLTLIATANQGSEATYESGFVIDKFPISRPNLTFSTLTVSNMSPEDSSIYLCSVVWRIKGIEKLFFGSGTQLSVL.